These T cell receptor beta chains were read from a single sample in a study of regulatory T cells in long-lasting Graves disease. TCRdb analysed the multiplex PCR reads with MiXCR anew, one entry per CDR3 protein. Of about 430,000 distinct CDR3 sequences in the sample, 21% were seen once. Material: peripheral blood mononuclear cells (PBMCs), obtained when the disease was refractory, from a patient treated with antithyroid drugs. The receptors shown here come from a female donor with Graves disease. Each CDR3 is given without its conserved first and last residue. Each record gives: J gene, clone size, V gene, CDR3 protein. Clone sizes are given selectively: once, few, many, or a class where the clone is expanded.

TRBJ1-2 | many | TRBV18 | ASSSGQGAGGYT
TRBJ1-1 | many | TRBV28 | ASSLAQEHTEAF
TRBJ2-1 | NA | TRBV5-4 | ASSLWLGDNEQF
TRBJ2-5 | many | TRBV2 | ASSEEPGKTQY
TRBJ2-7 | NA | TRBV9 | ASSPSYFNSSYEQY
TRBJ1-2 | NA | TRBV11-1 | ASSLESGMEANYGYT
TRBJ2-7 | few | TRBV20-1 | RGPERYEQY
TRBJ2-7 | NA | TRBV10-3 | AISSTEPHEQY
TRBJ2-2 | many | TRBV12-3/TRBV12-4 | ASSLQHNTGELF
TRBJ2-7 | many | TRBV27 | ASSSEMTGVRSYEQY
TRBJ2-7 | many | TRBV5-1 | ASSLDRQDEQY
TRBJ2-1 | NA | TRBV7-8 | ASSLAIIHEQF
TRBJ2-2 | many | TRBV10-3 | AIRLGGTGELF
TRBJ1-5 | NA | TRBV6-1 | ASSLTVTNQPQH
TRBJ1-5 | many | TRBV6-1 | ASSSGGSASQH
TRBJ2-7 | few | TRBV7-2 | ASSLSGARSYEQY
TRBJ2-2 | few | TRBV9 | ASSSSGVGELF
TRBJ2-7 | many | TRBV7-9 | ASSLGRGGAYEQY
TRBJ2-7 | once | TRBV6-1 | ASKTGVSSYEQY
TRBJ1-1 | few | TRBV25-1 | ASSRVSTEAF
TRBJ2-5 | many | TRBV11-2 | ASSRTAPYEETQY
TRBJ2-1 | NA | TRBV28 | ASSLLGGAEQF
TRBJ1-2 | few | TRBV15 | ATSRATGAINYGYT
TRBJ2-7 | NA | TRBV7-6 | ASSFSGGGNYEQY
TRBJ1-2 | few | TRBV25-1 | ASSERGTSYT
TRBJ2-2 | once | TRBV7-3 | ANILRGRNTGELF
TRBJ2-2 | many | TRBV7-8 | ASSLEASGMNTGELF
TRBJ2-6 | NA | TRBV28 | ANSLGGSGANVLT
TRBJ2-2 | NA | TRBV20-1 | SARGLETGELF
TRBJ2-7 | few | TRBV28 | ASSLYFLYEQY
TRBJ2-1 | NA | TRBV6-2/TRBV6-3 | ASQRLAGAYNEQF
TRBJ2-7 | NA | TRBV6-2/TRBV6-3 | ASTLSGRVHEQY
TRBJ2-7 | many | TRBV15 | ATSRDRTAYEQY
TRBJ1-1 | NA | TRBV19 | ASSPVPGQGANTEAF
TRBJ2-7 | few | TRBV2 | ASVVSGALYEQY
TRBJ2-7 | NA | TRBV19 | ASSIRDGYYEQY
TRBJ2-5 | few | TRBV6-5 | ASSYPWGSGQETQY
TRBJ2-7 | many | TRBV28 | ASTRSGSSYEQY
TRBJ2-5 | many | TRBV2 | ASSDETGGGETQY
TRBJ2-2 | many | TRBV3-1 | ASSQGGGTGELF
TRBJ1-2 | NA | TRBV25-1 | ASSEYFVGNYGYT
TRBJ2-7 | NA | TRBV20-1 | SARGTSGTEAYEQY
TRBJ1-1 | many | TRBV20-1 | SARATNTEAF
TRBJ1-2 | many | TRBV12-3/TRBV12-4 | ASSLATGENYGYT
TRBJ1-1 | many | TRBV6-1 | ATPRWGNTEAF
TRBJ2-4 | NA | TRBV7-9 | ASSLGAGIAKNIQY
TRBJ2-5 | many | TRBV28 | AIQGVPGTQY
TRBJ2-1 | few | TRBV20-1 | SARDAAGAPTRSQF
TRBJ2-3 | few | TRBV3-1 | ATARLPFTDTQY
TRBJ2-3 | NA | TRBV6-2/TRBV6-3 | ASNRAGDTQY
TRBJ2-7 | NA | TRBV20-1 | SASSGLTYEQY
TRBJ2-7 | many | TRBV27 | ASSPYDRVEQY
TRBJ1-4 | many | TRBV3-1 | ASSRRTGPATNEKLF
TRBJ2-5 | many | TRBV6-5 | ASSYLGGLETQY
TRBJ1-1 | many | TRBV28 | ASSRSRQGGALNTEAF
TRBJ2-3 | few | TRBV9 | ASSVDGLPTDTQY
TRBJ2-3 | NA | TRBV2 | ATSSGATDTQY
TRBJ1-2 | NA | TRBV5-1 | ASSSGQGEVYGYT
TRBJ2-7 | NA | TRBV25-1 | ASSDSPRVEQY